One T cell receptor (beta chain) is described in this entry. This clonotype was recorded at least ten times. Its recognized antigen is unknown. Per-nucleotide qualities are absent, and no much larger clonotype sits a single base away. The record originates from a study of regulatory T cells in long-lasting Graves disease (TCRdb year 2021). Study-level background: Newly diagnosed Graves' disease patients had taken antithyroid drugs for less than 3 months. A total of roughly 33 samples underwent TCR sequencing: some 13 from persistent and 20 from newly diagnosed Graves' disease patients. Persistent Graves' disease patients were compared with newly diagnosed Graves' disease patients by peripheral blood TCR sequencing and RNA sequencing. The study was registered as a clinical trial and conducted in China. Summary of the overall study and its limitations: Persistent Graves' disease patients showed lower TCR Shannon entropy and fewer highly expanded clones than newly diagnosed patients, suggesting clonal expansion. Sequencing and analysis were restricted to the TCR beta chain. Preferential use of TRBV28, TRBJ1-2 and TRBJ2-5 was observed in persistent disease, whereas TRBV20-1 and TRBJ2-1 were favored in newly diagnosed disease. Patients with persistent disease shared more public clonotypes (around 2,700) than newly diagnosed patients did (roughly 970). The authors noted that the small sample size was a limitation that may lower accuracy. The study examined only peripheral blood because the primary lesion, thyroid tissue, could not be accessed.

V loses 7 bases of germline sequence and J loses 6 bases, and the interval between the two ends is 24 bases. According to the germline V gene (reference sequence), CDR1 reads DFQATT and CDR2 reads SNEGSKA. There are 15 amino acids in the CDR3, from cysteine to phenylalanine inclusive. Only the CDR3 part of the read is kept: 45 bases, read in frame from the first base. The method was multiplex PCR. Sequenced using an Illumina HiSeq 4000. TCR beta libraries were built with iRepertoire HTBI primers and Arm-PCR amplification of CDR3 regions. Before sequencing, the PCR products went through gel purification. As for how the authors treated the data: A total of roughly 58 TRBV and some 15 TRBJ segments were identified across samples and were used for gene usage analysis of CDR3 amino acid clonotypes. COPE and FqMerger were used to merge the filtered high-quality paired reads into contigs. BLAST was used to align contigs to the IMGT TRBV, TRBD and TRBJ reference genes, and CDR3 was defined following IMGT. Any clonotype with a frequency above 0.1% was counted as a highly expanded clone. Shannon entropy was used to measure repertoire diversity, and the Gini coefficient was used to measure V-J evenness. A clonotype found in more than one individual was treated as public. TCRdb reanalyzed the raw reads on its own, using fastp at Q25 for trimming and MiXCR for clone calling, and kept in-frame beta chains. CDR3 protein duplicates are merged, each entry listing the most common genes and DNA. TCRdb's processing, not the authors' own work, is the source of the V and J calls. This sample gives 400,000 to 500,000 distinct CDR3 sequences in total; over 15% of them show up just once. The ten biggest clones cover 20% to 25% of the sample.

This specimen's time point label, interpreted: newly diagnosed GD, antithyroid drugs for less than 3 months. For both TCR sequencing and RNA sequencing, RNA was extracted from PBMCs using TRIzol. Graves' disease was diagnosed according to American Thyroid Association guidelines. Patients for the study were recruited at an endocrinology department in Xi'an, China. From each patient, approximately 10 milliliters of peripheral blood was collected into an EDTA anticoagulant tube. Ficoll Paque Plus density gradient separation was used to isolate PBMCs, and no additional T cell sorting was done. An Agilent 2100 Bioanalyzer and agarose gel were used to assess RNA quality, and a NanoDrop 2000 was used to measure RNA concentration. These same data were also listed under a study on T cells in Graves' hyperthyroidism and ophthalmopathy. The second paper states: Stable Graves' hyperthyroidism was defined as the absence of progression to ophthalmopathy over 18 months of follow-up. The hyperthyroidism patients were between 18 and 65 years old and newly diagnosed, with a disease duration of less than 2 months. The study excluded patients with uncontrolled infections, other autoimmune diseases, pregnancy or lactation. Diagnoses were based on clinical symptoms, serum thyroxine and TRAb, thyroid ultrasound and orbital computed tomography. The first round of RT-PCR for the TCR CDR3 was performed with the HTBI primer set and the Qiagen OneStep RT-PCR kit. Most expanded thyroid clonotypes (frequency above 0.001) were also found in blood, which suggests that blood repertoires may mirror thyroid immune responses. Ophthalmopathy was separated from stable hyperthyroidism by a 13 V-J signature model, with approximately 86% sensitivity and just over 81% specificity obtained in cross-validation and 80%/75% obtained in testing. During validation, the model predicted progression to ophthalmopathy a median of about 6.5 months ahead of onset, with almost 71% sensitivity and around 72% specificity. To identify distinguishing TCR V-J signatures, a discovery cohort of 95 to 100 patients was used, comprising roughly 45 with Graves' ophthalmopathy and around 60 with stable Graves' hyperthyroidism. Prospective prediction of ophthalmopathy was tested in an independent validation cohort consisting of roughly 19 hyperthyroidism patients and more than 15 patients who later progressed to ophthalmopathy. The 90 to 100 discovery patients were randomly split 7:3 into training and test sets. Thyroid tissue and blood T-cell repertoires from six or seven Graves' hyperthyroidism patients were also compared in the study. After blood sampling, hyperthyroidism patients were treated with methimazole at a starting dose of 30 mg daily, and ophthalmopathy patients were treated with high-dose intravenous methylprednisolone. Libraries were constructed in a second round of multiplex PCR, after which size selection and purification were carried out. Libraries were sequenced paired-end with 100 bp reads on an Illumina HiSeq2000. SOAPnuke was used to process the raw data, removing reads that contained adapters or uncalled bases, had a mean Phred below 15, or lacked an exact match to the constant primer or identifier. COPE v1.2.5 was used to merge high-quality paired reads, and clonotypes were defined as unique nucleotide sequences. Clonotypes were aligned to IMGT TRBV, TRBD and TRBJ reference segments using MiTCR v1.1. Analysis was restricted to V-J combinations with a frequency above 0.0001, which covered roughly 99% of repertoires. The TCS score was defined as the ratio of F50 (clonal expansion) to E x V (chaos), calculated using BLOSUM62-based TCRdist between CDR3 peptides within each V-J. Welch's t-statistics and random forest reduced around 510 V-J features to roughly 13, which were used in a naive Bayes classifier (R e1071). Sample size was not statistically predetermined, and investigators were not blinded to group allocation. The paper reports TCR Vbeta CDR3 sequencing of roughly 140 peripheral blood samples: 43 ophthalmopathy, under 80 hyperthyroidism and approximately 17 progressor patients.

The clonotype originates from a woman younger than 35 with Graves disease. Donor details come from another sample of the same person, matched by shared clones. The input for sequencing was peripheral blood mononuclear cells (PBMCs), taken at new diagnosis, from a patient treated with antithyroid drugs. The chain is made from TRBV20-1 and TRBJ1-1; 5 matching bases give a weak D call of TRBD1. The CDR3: CSGAGGVVLPAEAFF. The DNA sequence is TGCAGTGGTGCAGGAGGGGTGGTCTTGCCTGCTGAAGCTTTCTTT.